The T cell receptor beta chain described here comes from a study of CD8 T cells in Susac syndrome. Reverse transcription of about 0.5 to 1 ug RNA was carried out with random hexamers. TCRdb analysed the immunoSEQ multiplex PCR reads with MiXCR anew, one entry per CDR3 protein. The sample records about 76,000 distinct CDR3 sequences, about 94% being singletons. Sequenced sample: CD8+ T cells from PBMCs. The clonotype was recovered from a human donor with Susac syndrome.

Written as DNA, the CDR3 is TGTGCCAGCAGCTTAGTAGGACAAGAAGTCAGTAATGGCTACACCTTC. Protein sequence: CASSLVGQEVSNGYTF. The chain carries TRBV11-3 and TRBJ1-2; weak D call: TRBD1 (5 bases). CDR1 SGHNT and CDR2 YENEEA come from the germline V gene. The ends were cut back, 1 base at V and 6 bases at J, with 18 bases in the middle. This CDR3 has 16 residues. Variable domain in full (rest from reference TRBV11-3 and TRBJ1-2): EAGVVQSPRYKIIEKKQPVAFWCNPISGHNTLYWYLQNLGQGPELLIRYENEEAVDDSQLPKDRFSAERLKGVDSTLKIQPAELGDSAVYLCASSLVGQEVSNGYTFGSGTRLTVV.